The source of this TCR beta chain is a study of blood T cell repertoires in COVID-19. About the study: The United States, Italy and Spain were the sources of the acute and convalescent COVID-19 samples. Sample material is recorded as cDNA or gDNA derived from T cells, B-cell-depleted T cells, or PBMCs.

The data were produced by immunoSEQ multiplex PCR, yet TCRdb's version contains in-frame clones alone and is incomplete. The sample records 230,000 or so clones, 75% to 90% being singletons. Germline values: CDR1 SEHNR, CDR2 FQNEAQ (reference sequence). V shed 4 bases, J shed 6 bases, and the junction held 3 bases outside the gene matches. This CDR3 has 13 residues. This clone was counted a single time. The clonotype was recovered from a human donor in a cohort sampled during active COVID-19. V gene TRBV7-9 combines with J gene TRBJ2-5, with 9 bases identical to TRBD1. Sequencing input: peripheral blood. CDR3: CASSYGQGKTQYF. The CDR3 DNA reads TGTGCCAGCAGCTATGGACAGGGGAAGACCCAGTACTTC.